One T cell receptor (beta chain) is described in this entry. This record belongs to a study of blood T cell repertoires in COVID-19. Study-level background: COVID-19 samples, acute and convalescent, were from the United States, Italy and Spain.

Sequencing used immunoSEQ multiplex PCR; TCRdb keeps in-frame clones, though not all of them. The repertoire holds 400,000 to 500,000 clones, 85% to 90% seen once, with roughly 1.9% in the top ten. The CDR3 loop spans 15 amino acids. Germline CDR1 and CDR2: SGHRS and YFSETQ. With V trimmed by 0 bases and J by 4 bases, 3 bases remained unmatched. Across about two dozen US areas, participants ranged in age from about 18 to 90 years. Each recovered donor of Cohort 3 presented with two negative PCRs, clearance, or symptom resolution. The clonotype comes from a woman aged 40 to 50 who had recovered from COVID-19. The J gene is TRBJ2-1, the V gene TRBV5-1, with 8 bases fitting TRBD2. The sequenced material came from PBMCs or T cells enriched from blood (not recorded which). The CDR3 sequence is CASSLGASGYNEQFF. CDR3 coding DNA: TGCGCCAGCAGCTTGGGGGCTAGCGGGTACAATGAGCAGTTCTTC.